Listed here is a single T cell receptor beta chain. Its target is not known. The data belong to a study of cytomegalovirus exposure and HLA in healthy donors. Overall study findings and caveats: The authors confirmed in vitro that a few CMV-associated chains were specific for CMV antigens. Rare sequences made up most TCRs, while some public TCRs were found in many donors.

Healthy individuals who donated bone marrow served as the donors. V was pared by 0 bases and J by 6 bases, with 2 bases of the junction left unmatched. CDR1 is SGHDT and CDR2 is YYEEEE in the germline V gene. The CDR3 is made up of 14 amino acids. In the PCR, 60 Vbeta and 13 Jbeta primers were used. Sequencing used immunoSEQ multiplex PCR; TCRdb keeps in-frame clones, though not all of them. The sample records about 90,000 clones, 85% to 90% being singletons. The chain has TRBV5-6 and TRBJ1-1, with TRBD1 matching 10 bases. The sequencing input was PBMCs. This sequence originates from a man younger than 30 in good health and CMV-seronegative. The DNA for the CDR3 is TGTGCCAGCAGCTTGGTGGGACAGGGGCCTGAAGCTTTCTTT. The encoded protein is CASSLVGQGPEAFF.